Here is one TCR beta chain with its context. Antigen: not known. These data originate in a study of CD4 T cells in relation to SARS-CoV-2 and coronaviruses. Background on the study: PBMCs were cultured with antigen for roughly nine days before TCR beta sequencing.

CD4+ T cells from unexposed donors were obtained before the COVID-19 pandemic (2011-2018). After less than 11 days of culture, CD4+ T cells were isolated. V was trimmed by 5 bases and J by 8 bases, leaving 21 bases between them. The CDR3 has 15 amino acids. Germline assignment: CDR1 MGHDK and CDR2 SYGVNS. Data came from immunoSEQ multiplex PCR; TCRdb stores just in-frame clones and leaves some out. Among approximately 25,000 clones, 73% were seen once, and the ten largest hold more than 15%. The source of this sequence is a human donor in good health. The rearrangement uses TRBV25-1 and TRBJ1-2, with D possibly matching TRBD1 (6 bases). The sample comprised CD4+ T cells from PBMCs, cultured in vitro. This CDR3 is CASSNGAGAGTGYTF. CDR3 coding DNA: TGTGCCAGCAGTAACGGGGCAGGGGCAGGGACAGGCTACACCTTC.